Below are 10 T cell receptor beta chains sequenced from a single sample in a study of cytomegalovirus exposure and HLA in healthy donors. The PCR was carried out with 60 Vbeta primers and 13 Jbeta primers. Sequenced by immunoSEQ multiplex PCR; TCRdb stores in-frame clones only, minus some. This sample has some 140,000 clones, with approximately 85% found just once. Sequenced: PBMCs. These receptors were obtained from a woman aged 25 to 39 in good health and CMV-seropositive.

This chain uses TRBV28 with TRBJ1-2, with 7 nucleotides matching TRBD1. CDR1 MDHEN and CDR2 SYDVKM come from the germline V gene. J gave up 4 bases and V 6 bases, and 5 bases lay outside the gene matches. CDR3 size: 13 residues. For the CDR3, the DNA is TGTGCCAGCAGACCCCAGGGGGGCTATGGCTACACCTTC. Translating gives CASRPQGGYGYTF.

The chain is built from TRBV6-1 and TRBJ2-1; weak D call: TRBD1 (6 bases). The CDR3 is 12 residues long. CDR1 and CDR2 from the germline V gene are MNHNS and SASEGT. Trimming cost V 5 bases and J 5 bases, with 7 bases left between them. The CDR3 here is CASSPGDNEQFF. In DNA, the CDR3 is TGTGCCAGCAGTCCAGGGGACAATGAGCAGTTCTTC.

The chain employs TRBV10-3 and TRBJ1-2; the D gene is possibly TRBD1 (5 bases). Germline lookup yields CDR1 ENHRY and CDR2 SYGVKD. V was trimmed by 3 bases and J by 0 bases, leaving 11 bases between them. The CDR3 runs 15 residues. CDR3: CAISEGEGANYGYTF. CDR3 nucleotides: TGTGCCATCAGTGAAGGGGAGGGAGCTAACTATGGCTACACCTTC.

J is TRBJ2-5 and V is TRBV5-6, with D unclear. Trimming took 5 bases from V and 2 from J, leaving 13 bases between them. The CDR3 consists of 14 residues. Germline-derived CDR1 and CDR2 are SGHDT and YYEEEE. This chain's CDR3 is CASSSLGSQETQYF. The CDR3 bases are TGTGCCAGCAGTTCCCTAGGTTCTCAAGAGACCCAGTACTTC.

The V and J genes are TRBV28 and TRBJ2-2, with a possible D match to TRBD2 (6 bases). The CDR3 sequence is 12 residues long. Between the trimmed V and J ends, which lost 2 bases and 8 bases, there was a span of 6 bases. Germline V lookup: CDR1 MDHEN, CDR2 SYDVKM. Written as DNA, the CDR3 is TGTGCCAGCAGTTTAGGAGGGGGGGAGCTGTTTTTT. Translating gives CASSLGGGELFF.

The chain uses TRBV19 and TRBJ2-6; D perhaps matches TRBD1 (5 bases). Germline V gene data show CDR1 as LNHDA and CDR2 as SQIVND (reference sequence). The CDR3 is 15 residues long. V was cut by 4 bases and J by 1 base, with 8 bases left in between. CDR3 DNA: TGTGCCAGTAGTAGAGACAGATCTGGGGCCAACGTCCTGACTTTC. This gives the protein CASSRDRSGANVLTF.

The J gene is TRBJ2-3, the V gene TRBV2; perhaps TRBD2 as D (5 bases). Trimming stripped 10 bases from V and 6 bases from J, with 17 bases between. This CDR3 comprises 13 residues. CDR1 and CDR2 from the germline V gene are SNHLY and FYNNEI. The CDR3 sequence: CATTLDTPDTQYF. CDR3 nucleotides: TGTGCCACCACACTAGACACCCCTGATACGCAGTATTTT. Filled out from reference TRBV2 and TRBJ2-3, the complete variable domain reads EPEVTQTPSHQVTQMGQEVILRCVPISNHLYFYWYRQILGQKVEFLVSFYNNEISEKSEIFDDQFSVERPDGSNFTLKIRSTKLEDSAMYFCATTLDTPDTQYFGPGTRLTVL.

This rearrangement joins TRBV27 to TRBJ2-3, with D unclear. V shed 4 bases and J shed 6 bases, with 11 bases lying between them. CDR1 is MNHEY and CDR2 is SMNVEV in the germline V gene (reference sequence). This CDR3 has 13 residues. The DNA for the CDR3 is TGTGCCAGCAGTTCACTCGTCGGGGATACGCAGTATTTT. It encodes CASSSLVGDTQYF.

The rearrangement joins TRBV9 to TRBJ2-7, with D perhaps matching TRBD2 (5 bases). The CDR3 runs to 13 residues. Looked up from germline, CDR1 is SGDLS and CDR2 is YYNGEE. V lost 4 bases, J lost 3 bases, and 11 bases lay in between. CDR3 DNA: TGTGCCAGCAGCCGAAATAGCGACTACGAGCAGTACTTC. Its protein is CASSRNSDYEQYF.

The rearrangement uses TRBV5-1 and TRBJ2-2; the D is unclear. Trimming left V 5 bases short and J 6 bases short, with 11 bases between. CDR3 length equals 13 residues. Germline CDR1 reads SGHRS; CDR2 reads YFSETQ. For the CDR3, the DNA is TGCGCCAGCAGAGCGAGAATCTCCGGGGAGCTGTTTTTT. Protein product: CASRARISGELFF. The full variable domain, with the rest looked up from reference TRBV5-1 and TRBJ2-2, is KAGVTQTPRYLIKTRGQQVTLSCSPISGHRSVSWYQQTPGQGLQFLFEYFSETQRNKGNFPGRFSGRQFSNSRSEMNVSTLELGDSALYLCASRARISGELFFGEGSRLTVL.